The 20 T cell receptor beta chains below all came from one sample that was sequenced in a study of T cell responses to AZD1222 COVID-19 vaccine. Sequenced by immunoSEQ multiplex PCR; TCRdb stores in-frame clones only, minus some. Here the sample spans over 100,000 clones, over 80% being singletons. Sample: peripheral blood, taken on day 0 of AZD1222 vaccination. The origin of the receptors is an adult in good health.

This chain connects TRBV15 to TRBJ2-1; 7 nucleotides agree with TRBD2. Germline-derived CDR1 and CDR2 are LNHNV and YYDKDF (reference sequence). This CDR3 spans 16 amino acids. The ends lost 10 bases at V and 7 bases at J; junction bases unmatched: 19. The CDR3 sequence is CAISPGGRGEANEQFF. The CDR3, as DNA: TGTGCCATTTCCCCGGGGGGTAGGGGAGAGGCGAATGAGCAGTTCTTC. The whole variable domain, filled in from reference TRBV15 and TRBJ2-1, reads DAMVIQNPRYQVTQFGKPVTLSCSQTLNHNVMYWYQQKSSQAPKLLFHYYDKDFNNEADTPDNFQSRRPNTSFCFLDIRSPGLGDTAMYLCAISPGGRGEANEQFFGPGTRLTVL.

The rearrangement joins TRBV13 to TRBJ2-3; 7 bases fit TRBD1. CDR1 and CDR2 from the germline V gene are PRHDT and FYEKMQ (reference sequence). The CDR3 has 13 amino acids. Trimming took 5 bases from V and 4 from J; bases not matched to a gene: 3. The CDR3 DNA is TGTGCCAGCAGCCTTACAGGGGCAGATACGCAGTATTTT. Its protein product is CASSLTGADTQYF.

The CDR3 DNA reads as TGTGCCAGCAGCGGAAGGGGACTAGCGGGAGGGTTCTACGAGCAGTACTTC. It yields the protein CASSGRGLAGGFYEQYF. This chain uses TRBV7-9 with TRBJ2-7; TRBD2 agrees at 16 bases. CDR3 size: 17 residues. Per the germline V gene, CDR1 is SEHNR and CDR2 is FQNEAQ (reference sequence). V trimming: 5 bases; J trimming: 3 bases; junction bases outside the gene matches: 7.

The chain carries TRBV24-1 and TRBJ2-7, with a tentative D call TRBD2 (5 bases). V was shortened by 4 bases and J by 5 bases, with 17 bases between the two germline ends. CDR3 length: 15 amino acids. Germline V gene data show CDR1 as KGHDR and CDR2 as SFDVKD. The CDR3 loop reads CATSDHTAEGHEQYF. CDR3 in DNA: TGTGCCACCAGTGACCACACCGCCGAGGGTCACGAGCAGTACTTC.

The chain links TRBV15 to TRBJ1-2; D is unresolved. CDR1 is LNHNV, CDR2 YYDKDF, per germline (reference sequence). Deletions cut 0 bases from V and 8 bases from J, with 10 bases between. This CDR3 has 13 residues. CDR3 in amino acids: CATSRDPVGGYTF. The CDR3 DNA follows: TGTGCCACCAGCAGAGATCCGGTAGGGGGCTACACCTTC.

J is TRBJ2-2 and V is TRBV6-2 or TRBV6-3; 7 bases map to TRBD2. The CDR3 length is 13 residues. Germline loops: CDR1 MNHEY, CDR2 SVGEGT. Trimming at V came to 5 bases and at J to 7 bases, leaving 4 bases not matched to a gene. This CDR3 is CASSLRENGELFF. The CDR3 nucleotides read TGTGCCAGCAGTCTGCGGGAGAACGGGGAGCTGTTTTTT.

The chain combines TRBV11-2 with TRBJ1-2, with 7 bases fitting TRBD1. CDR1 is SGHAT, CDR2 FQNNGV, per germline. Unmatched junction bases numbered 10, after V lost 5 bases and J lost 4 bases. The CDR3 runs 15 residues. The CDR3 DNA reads TGTGCCAGCAGCCCAAGGCGGGACAGCTTCTATGGCTACACCTTC. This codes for CASSPRRDSFYGYTF.

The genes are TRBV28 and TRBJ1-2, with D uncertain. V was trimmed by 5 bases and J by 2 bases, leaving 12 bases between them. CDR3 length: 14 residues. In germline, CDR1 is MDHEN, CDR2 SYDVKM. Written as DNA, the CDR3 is TGTGCCAGCAGTCCAAGTGTTGGCAACTATGGCTACACCTTC. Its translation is CASSPSVGNYGYTF.

The CDR3 reads CASSPWTGVDTGELFF. For the CDR3, the DNA is TGTGCCAGCTCACCCTGGACAGGGGTTGACACCGGGGAGCTGTTTTTT. The V call is TRBV18, the J call TRBJ2-2, with 9 bases lining up with TRBD1. The germline gives CDR1 KGHSH, CDR2 LQKENI. CDR3 length: 16 amino acids. The V gene end was trimmed by 3 bases and the J gene end by 3 bases; junction bases not matched to a gene: 5.

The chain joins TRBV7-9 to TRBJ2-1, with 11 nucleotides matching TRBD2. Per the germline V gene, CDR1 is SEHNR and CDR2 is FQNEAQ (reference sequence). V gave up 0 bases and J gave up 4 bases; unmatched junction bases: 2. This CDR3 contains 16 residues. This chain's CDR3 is CASSLALAGGYNEQFF. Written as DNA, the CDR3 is TGTGCCAGCAGCTTAGCATTAGCGGGAGGGTACAATGAGCAGTTCTTC.

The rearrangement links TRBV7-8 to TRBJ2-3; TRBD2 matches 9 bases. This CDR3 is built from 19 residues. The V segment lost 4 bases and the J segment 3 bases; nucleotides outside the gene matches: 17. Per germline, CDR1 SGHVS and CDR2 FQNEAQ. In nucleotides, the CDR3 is TGTGCCAGCAGCTCCCCTACTAGCGGGCTTCCCCGGGCGACAGATACGCAGTATTTT. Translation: CASSSPTSGLPRATDTQYF.

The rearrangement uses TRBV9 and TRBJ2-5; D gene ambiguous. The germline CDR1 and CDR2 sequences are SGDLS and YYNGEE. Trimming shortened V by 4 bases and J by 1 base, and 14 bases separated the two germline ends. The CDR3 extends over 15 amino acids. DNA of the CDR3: TGTGCCAGCAGCCCTAGAACGTGGGTCCAAGAGACCCAGTACTTC. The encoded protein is CASSPRTWVQETQYF.

The CDR3 bases are TGTGCCAGCAGTTTAAGGCCGGGGCCAATTAATAGCAATCAGCCCCAGCATTTT. Amino acids: CASSLRPGPINSNQPQHF. This chain uses TRBV28 with TRBJ1-5, with a weak D call TRBD1 (5 bases). The CDR3 sequence is 18 residues long. V was shortened by 2 bases and J by 0 bases, with 17 bases between the two germline ends. Germline V gene sequence: CDR1 MDHEN, CDR2 SYDVKM.

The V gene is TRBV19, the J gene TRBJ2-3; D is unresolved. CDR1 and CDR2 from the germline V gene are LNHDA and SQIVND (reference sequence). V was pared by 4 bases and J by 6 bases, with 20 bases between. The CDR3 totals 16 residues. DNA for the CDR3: TGTGCCAGTAGTACCCGCCTCGGCCAAGAAATCGATACGCAGTATTTT. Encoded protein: CASSTRLGQEIDTQYF.

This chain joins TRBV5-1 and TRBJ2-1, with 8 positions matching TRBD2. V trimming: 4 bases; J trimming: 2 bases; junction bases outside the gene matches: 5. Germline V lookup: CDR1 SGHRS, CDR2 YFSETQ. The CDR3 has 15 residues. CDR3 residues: CASSPGLAAYNEQFF. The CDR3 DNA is TGCGCCAGCAGCCCCGGACTAGCCGCCTACAATGAGCAGTTCTTC.

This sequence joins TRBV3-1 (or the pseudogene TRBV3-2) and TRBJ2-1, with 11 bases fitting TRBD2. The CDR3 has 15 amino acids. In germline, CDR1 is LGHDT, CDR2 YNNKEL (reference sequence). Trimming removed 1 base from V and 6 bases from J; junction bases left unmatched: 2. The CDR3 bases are TGTGCCAGCAGCCAAGGACTAGCGGGGATCAATGAGCAGTTCTTC. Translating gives CASSQGLAGINEQFF.

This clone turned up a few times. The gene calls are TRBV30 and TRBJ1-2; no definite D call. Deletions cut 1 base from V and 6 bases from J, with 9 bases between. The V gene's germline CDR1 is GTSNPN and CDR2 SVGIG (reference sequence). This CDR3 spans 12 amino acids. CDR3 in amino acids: CAWSGAIHGYTF. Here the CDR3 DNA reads TGTGCCTGGAGTGGGGCCATTCATGGCTACACCTTC.

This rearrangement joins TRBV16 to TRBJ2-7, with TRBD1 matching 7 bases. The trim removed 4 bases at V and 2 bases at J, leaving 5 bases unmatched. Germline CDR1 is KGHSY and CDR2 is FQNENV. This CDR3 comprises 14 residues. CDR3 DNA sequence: TGTGCCAGCAGCCGCGGACAGGTCCCCTACGAGCAGTACTTC. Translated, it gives CASSRGQVPYEQYF. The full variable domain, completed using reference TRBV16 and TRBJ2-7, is GEEVAQTPKHLVRGEGQKAKLYCAPIKGHSYVFWYQQVLKNEFKFLISFQNENVFDETGMPKERFSAKCLPNSPCSLEIQATKLEDSAVYFCASSRGQVPYEQYFGPGTRLTVT.

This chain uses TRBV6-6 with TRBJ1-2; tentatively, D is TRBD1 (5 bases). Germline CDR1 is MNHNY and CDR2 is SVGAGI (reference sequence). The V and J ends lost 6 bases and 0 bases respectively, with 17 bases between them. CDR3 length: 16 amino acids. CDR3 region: CASSPRMRGPNYGYTF. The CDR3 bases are TGTGCCAGCAGCCCCCGCATGCGGGGCCCTAACTATGGCTACACCTTC.

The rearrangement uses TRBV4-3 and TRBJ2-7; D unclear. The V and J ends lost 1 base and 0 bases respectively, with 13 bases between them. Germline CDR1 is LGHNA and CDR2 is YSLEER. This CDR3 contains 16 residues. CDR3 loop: CASSQVVAMSSYEQYF. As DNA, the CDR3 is TGCGCCAGCAGCCAAGTCGTGGCGATGAGCTCCTACGAGCAGTACTTC.